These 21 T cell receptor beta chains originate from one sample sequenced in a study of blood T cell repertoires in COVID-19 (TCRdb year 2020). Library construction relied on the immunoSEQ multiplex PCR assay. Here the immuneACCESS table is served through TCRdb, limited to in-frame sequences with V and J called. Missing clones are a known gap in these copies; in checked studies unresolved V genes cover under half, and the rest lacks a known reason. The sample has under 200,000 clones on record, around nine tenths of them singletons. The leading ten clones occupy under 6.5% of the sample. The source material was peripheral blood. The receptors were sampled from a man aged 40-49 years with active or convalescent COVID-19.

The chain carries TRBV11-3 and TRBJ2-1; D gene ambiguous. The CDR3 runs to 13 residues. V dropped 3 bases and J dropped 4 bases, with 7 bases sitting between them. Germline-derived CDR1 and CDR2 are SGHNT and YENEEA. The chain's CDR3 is CASSFYVYNEQFF. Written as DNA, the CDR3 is TGTGCCAGCAGCTTCTACGTATACAATGAGCAGTTCTTC.

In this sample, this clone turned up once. CDR3 region: CASSFSGVTDTQYF. The CDR3 DNA follows: TGCGCCAGCAGCTTTAGCGGGGTCACAGATACGCAGTATTTT. The chain has TRBV5-1 and TRBJ2-3; 8 bases align to TRBD2. V lost 2 bases and J lost 2; bases outside the gene matches: 1. Germline CDR1 and CDR2: SGHRS and YFSETQ. This CDR3 region has 14 residues.

CDR3 residues: CASSLTDGGNQPQHF. The CDR3 nucleotides read TGTGCCAGCTCACTGACCGACGGGGGCAATCAGCCCCAGCATTTT. V and J are TRBV18 and TRBJ1-5; D uncertain. The CDR3 length is 15 residues. V shed 4 bases and J shed 2 bases, with 12 bases lying between them. The germline CDR1 and CDR2 sequences are KGHSH and LQKENI.

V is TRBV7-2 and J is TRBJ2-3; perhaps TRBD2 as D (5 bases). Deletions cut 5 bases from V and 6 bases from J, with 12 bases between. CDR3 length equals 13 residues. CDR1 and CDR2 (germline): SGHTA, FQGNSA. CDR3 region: CASSAQWEDTQYF. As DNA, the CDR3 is TGTGCCAGCAGCGCGCAGTGGGAGGATACGCAGTATTTT.

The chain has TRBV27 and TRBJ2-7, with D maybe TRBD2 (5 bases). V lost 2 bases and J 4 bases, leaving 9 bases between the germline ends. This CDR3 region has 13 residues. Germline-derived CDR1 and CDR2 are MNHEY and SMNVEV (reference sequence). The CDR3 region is CASSLGSGYEQYF. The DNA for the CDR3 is TGTGCCAGCAGTTTAGGATCGGGGTACGAGCAGTACTTC.

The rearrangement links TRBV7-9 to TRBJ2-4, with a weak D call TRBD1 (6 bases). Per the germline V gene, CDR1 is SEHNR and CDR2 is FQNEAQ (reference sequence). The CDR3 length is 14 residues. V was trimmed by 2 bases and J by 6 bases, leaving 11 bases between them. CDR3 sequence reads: CASSLSTGINIQYF. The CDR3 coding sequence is TGTGCCAGCAGCTTAAGTACAGGGATAAACATTCAGTACTTC.

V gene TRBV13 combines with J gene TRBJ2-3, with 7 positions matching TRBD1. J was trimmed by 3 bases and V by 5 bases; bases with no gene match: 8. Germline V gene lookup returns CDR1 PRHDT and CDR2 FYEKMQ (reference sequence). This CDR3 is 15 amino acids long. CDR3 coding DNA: TGTGCCAGCAGCCTCGGACAGGTTGGTACAGATACGCAGTATTTT. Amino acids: CASSLGQVGTDTQYF.

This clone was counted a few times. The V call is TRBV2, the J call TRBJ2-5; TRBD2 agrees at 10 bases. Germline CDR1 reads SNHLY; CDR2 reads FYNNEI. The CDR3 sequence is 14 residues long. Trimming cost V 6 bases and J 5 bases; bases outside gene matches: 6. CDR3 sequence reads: CASSAGLAAETQYF. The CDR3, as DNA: TGTGCCAGCAGCGCAGGACTAGCGGCCGAGACCCAGTACTTC.

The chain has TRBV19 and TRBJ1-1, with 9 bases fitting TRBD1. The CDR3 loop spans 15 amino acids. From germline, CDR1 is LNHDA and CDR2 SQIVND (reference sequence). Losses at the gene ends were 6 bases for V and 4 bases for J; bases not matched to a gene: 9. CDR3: CASRTDLTGGTEAFF. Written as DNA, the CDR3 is TGTGCCAGTAGAACAGACCTGACAGGGGGCACTGAAGCTTTCTTT.

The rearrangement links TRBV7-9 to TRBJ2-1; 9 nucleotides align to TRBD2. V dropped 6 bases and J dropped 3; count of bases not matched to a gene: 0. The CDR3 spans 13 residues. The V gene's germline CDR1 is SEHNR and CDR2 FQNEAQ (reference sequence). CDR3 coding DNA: TGTGCCAGCAGACTAGCGGGCTACAATGAGCAGTTCTTC. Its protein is CASRLAGYNEQFF.

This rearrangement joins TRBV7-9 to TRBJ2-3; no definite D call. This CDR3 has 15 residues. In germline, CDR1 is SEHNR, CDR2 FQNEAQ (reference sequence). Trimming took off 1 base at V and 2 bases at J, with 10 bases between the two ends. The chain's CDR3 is CASSLGAPATDTQYF. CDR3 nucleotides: TGTGCCAGCAGCTTAGGGGCGCCAGCCACAGATACGCAGTATTTT.

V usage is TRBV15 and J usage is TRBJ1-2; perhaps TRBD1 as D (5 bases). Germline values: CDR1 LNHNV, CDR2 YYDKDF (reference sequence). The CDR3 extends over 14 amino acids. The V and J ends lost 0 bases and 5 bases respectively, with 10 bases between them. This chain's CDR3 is CATSRDGAVYGYTF. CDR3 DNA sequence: TGTGCCACCAGCAGAGATGGGGCAGTATATGGCTACACCTTC.

DNA for the CDR3: TGTGCCACCAGTGATCCCGGACAGGAGAGGGAGCAGTACTTC. It codes for CATSDPGQEREQYF. The chain recombines TRBV24-1 with TRBJ2-7, with 7 bases matching TRBD1. The CDR3 totals 14 residues. With 3 bases clipped from V and 7 bases from J, the junction kept 8 bases outside the gene matches. The V gene's germline CDR1 is KGHDR and CDR2 SFDVKD.

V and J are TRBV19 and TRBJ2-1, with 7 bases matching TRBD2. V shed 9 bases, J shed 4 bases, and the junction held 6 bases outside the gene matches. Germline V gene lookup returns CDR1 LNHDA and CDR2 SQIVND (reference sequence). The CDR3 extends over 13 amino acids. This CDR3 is CASGLDPYNEQFF. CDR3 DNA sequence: TGTGCCAGCGGACTAGACCCATACAATGAGCAGTTCTTC.

CDR3 sequence: CAIRIGGDFNEQFF. The DNA of the CDR3 is TGTGCCATCAGGATTGGGGGGGACTTCAATGAGCAGTTCTTC. The chain joins TRBV10-3 to TRBJ2-1; 7 bases line up with TRBD2. J gave up 6 bases and V 6 bases, and 8 bases lay outside the gene matches. Germline V gene lookup returns CDR1 ENHRY and CDR2 SYGVKD. There are 14 residues in the CDR3.

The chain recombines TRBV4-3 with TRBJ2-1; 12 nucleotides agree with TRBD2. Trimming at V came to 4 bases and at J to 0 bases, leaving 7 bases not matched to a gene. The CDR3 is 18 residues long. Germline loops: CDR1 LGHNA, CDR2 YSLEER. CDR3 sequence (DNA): TGCGCCAGCAGCCTTCTAGCGGGGGGGCAAGGCTCCTACAATGAGCAGTTCTTC. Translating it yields CASSLLAGGQGSYNEQFF.

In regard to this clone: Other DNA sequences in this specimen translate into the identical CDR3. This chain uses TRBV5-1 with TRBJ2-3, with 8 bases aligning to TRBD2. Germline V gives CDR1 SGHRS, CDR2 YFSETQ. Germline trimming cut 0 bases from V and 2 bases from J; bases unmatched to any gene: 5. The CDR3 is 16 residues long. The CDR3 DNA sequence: TGCGCCAGCAGCTTGGGGCGGGGGGCGGACACAGATACGCAGTATTTT. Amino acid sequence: CASSLGRGADTDTQYF.

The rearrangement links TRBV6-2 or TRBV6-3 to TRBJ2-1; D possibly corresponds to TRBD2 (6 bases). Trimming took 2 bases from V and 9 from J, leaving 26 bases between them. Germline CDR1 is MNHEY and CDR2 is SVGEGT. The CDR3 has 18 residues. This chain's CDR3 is CASSYLDWIAGKVGEQFF. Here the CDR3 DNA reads TGTGCCAGCAGTTACCTAGATTGGATTGCGGGGAAAGTGGGTGAGCAGTTCTTC.

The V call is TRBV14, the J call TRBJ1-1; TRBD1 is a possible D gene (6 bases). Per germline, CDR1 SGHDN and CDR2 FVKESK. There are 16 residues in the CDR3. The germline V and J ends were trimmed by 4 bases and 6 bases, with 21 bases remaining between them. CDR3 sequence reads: CASSPAVRGGGSEAFF. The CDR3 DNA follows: TGTGCCAGCAGCCCAGCGGTGAGGGGGGGAGGGTCTGAAGCTTTCTTT. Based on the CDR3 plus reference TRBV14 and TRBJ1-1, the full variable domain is EAGVTQFPSHSVIEKGQTVTLRCDPISGHDNLYWYRRVMGKEIKFLLHFVKESKQDESGMPNNRFLAERTGGTYSTLKVQPAELEDSGVYFCASSPAVRGGGSEAFFGQGTRLTVV.

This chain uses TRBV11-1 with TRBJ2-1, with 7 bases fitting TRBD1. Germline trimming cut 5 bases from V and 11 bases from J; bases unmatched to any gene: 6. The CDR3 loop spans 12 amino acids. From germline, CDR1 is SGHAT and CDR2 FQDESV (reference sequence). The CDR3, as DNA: TGTGCCAGCAGCACGACAGGGTGGCAGCAGTTCTTC. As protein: CASSTTGWQQFF.

The CDR3 nucleotides are TGTGCCACCTCGACAGGGGGACTCTACGAGCAGTACTTC. As protein: CATSTGGLYEQYF. This chain uses TRBV28 with TRBJ2-7; 9 nucleotides line up with TRBD1. Per the germline V gene, CDR1 is MDHEN and CDR2 is SYDVKM. V lost 10 bases and J lost 3; bases outside the gene matches: 7. The CDR3 is made up of 13 amino acids.